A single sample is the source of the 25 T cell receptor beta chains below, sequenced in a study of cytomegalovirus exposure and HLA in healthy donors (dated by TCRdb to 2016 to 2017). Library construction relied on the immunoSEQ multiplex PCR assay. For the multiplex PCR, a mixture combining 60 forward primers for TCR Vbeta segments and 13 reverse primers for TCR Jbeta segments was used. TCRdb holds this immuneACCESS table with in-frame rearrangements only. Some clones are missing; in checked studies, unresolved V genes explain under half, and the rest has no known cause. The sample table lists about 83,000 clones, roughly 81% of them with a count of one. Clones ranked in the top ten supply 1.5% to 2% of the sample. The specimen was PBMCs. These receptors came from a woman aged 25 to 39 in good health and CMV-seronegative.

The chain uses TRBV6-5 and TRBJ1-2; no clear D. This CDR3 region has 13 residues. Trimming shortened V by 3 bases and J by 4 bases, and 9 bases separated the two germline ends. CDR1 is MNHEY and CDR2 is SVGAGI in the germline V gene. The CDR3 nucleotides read TGTGCCAGCAGTTATCCGGACTTCTATGGCTACACCTTC. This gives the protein CASSYPDFYGYTF.

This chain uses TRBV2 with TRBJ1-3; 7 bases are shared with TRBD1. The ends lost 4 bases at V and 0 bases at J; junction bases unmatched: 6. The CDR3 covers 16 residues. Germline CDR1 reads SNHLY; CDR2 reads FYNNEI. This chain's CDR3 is CASSGPGTASGNTIYF. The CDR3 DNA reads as TGTGCCAGCAGTGGGCCCGGGACAGCCTCTGGAAACACCATATATTTT. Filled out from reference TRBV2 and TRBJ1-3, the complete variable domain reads EPEVTQTPSHQVTQMGQEVILRCVPISNHLYFYWYRQILGQKVEFLVSFYNNEISEKSEIFDDQFSVERPDGSNFTLKIRSTKLEDSAMYFCASSGPGTASGNTIYFGEGSWLTVV.

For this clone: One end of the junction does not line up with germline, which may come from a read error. CDR3 nucleotides: TGTTCCAGCAGCCTCAATGAAAAACTGTTTTTT. Its protein is CSSSLNEKLFF. The rearrangement links TRBV7-9 to TRBJ1-4; unclear D gene. The CDR3 consists of 11 residues. CDR1 is SEHNR, CDR2 FQNEAQ, per germline (reference sequence).

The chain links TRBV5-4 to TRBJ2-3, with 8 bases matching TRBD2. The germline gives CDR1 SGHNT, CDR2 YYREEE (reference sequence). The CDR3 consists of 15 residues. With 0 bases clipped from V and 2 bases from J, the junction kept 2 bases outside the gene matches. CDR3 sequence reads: CASSLEGLVTDTQYF. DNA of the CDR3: TGTGCCAGCAGCTTGGAGGGACTAGTCACAGATACGCAGTATTTT.

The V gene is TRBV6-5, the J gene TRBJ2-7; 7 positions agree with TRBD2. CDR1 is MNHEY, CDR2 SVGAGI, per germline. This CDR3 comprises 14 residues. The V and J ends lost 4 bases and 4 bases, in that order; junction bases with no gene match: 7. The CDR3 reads CASSWRAGEYEQYF. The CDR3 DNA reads TGTGCCAGCAGTTGGAGGGCGGGAGAATACGAGCAGTACTTC.

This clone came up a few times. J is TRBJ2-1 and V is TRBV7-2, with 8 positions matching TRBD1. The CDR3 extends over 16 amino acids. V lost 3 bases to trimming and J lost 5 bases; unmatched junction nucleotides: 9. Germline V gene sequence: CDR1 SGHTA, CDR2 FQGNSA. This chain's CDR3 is CASSFSDIQGDNEQFF. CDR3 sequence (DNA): TGTGCCAGCAGCTTTTCGGACATACAGGGGGACAATGAGCAGTTCTTC.

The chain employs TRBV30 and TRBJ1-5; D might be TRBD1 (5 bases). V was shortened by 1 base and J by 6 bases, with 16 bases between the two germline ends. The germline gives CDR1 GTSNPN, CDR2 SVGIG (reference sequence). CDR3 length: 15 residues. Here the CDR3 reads CAWSAGVLGGQPQHF. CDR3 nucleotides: TGTGCCTGGAGTGCGGGGGTCCTCGGGGGTCAGCCCCAGCATTTT.

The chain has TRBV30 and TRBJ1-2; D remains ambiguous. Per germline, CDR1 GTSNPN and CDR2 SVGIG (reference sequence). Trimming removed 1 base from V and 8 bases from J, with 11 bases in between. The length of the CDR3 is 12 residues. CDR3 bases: TGTGCCTGGAGTGGACCTAGTGGGGGCTACACCTTC. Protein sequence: CAWSGPSGGYTF.

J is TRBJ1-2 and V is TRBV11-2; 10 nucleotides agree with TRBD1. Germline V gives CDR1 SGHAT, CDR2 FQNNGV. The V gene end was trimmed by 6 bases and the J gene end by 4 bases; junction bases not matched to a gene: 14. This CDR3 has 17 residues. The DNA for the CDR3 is TGTGCCAGCAGTTCCCCTATGACTGGACAGGGGGTCTATGGCTACACCTTC. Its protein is CASSSPMTGQGVYGYTF. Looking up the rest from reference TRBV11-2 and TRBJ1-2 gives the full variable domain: EAGVAQSPRYKIIEKRQSVAFWCNPISGHATLYWYQQILGQGPKLLIQFQNNGVVDDSQLPKDRFSAERLKGVDSTLKIQPAKLEDSAVYLCASSSPMTGQGVYGYTFGSGTRLTVV.

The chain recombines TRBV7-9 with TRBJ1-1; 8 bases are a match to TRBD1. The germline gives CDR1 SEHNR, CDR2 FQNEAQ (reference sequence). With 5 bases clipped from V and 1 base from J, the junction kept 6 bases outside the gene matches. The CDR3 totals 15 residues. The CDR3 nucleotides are TGTGCCAGCAGCGGTGGACAGGGAGCGAACACTGAAGCTTTCTTT. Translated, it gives CASSGGQGANTEAFF. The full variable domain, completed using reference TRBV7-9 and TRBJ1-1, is DTGVSQNPRHKITKRGQNVTFRCDPISEHNRLYWYRQTLGQGPEFLTYFQNEAQLEKSRLLSDRFSAERPKGSFSTLEIQRTEQGDSAMYLCASSGGQGANTEAFFGQGTRLTVV.

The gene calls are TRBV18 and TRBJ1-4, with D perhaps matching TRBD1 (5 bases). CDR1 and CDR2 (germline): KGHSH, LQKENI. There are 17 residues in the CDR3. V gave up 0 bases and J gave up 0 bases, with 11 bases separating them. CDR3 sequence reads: CASSPPNRGATNEKLFF. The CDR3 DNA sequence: TGTGCCAGCTCACCACCGAATAGGGGTGCAACTAATGAAAAACTGTTTTTT.

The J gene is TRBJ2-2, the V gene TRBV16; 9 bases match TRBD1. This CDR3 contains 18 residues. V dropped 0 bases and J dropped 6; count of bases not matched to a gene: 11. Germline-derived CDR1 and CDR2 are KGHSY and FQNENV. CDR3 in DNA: TGTGCCAGCAGCCAATCGGGGCAAGCCGGGACAGGGTCCGGGGAGCTGTTTTTT. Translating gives CASSQSGQAGTGSGELFF. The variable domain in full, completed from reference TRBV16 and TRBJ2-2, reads GEEVAQTPKHLVRGEGQKAKLYCAPIKGHSYVFWYQQVLKNEFKFLISFQNENVFDETGMPKERFSAKCLPNSPCSLEIQATKLEDSAVYFCASSQSGQAGTGSGELFFGEGSRLTVL.

CDR3 loop: CASRLLGLAGNNEQFF. For the CDR3, the DNA is TGTGCCAGCAGACTTCTGGGACTAGCGGGAAACAATGAGCAGTTCTTC. The chain links TRBV6-6 to TRBJ2-1; 13 nucleotides agree with TRBD2. The ends lost 6 bases at V and 5 bases at J; junction bases unmatched: 7. Germline values: CDR1 MNHNY, CDR2 SVGAGI (reference sequence). The length of the CDR3 is 16 residues.

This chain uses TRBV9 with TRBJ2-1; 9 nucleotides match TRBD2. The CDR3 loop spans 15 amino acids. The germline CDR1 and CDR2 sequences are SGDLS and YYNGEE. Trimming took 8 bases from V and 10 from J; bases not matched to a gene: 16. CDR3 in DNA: TGTGCCAGTGGGGGTACTAGCGGGCCATCGGGGGAGCAGTTCTTC. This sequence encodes CASGGTSGPSGEQFF. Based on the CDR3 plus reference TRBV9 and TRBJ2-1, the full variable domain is DSGVTQTPKHLITATGQRVTLRCSPRSGDLSVYWYQQSLDQGLQFLIQYYNGEERAKGNILERFSAQQFPDLHSELNLSSLELGDSALYFCASGGTSGPSGEQFFGPGTRLTVL.

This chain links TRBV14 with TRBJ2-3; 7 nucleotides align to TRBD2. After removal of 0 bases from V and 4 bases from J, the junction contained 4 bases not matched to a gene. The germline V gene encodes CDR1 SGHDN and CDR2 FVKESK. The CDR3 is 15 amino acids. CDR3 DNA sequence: TGTGCCAGCAGCCAAGATCAAGCGGGGCCAGATACGCAGTATTTT. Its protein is CASSQDQAGPDTQYF. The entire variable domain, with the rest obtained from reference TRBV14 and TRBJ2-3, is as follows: EAGVTQFPSHSVIEKGQTVTLRCDPISGHDNLYWYRRVMGKEIKFLLHFVKESKQDESGMPNNRFLAERTGGTYSTLKVQPAELEDSGVYFCASSQDQAGPDTQYFGPGTRLTVL.

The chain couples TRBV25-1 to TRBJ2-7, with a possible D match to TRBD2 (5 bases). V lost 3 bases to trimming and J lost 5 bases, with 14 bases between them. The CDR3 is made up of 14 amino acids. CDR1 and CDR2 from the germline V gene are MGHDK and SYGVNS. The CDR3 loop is CASSDAGVKNEQYF. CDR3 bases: TGTGCCAGCAGTGACGCCGGGGTAAAGAACGAGCAGTACTTC.

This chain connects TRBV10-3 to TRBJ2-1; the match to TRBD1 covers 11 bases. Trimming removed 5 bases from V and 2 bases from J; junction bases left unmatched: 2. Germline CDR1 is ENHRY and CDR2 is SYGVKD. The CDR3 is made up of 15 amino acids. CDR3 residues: CAISWGQGAYNEQFF. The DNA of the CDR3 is TGTGCCATCAGTTGGGGACAGGGGGCCTACAATGAGCAGTTCTTC.

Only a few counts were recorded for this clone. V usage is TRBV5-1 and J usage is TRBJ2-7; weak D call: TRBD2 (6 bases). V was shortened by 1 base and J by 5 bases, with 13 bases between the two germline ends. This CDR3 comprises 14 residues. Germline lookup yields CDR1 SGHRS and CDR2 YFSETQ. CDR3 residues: CASSLFPGGNEQYF. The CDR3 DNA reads TGCGCCAGCAGCTTGTTCCCCGGCGGGAACGAGCAGTACTTC.

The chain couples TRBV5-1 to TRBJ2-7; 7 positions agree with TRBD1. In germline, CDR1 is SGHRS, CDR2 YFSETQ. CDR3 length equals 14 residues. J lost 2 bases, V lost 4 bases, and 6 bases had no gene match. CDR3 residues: CASSPDRDAYEQYF. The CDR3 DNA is TGCGCCAGCAGCCCCGACAGGGACGCCTACGAGCAGTACTTC.

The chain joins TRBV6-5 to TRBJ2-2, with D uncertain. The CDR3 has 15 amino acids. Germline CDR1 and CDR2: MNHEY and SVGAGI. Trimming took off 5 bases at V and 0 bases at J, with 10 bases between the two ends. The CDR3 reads CASSLGSPNTGELFF. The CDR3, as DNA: TGTGCCAGCAGTCTCGGTTCCCCGAACACCGGGGAGCTGTTTTTT.

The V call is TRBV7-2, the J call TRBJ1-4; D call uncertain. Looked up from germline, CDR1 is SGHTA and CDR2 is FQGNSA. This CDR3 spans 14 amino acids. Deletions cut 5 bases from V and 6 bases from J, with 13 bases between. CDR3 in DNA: TGTGCCAGCAGCCCTGATTCCCGGGATGAAAAACTGTTTTTT. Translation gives CASSPDSRDEKLFF. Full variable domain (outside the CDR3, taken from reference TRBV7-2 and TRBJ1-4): GAGVSQSPSNKVTEKGKDVELRCDPISGHTALYWYRQSLGQGLEFLIYFQGNSAPDKSGLPSDRFSAERTGGSVSTLTIQRTQQEDSAVYLCASSPDSRDEKLFFGSGTQLSVL.

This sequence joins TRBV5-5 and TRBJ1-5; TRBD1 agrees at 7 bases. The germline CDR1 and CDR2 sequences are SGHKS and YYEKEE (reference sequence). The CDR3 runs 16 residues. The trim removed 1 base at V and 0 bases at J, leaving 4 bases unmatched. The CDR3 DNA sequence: TGTGCCAGCAGCTTGCAGGGGGGAGATAGCAATCAGCCCCAGCATTTT. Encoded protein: CASSLQGGDSNQPQHF.

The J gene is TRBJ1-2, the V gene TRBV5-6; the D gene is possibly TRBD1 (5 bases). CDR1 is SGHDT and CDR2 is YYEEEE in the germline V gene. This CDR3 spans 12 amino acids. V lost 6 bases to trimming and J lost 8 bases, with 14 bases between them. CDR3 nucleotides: TGTGCCAGCATCGGGGGGGGTTGGGGCTACACCTTC. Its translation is CASIGGGWGYTF.

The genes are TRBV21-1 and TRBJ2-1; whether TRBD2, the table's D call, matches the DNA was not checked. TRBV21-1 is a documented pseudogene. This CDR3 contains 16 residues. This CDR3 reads CASTRGGRARYNEQFF. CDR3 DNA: TGTGCCAGCACCCGGGGAGGGCGGGCCCGTTACAATGAGCAGTTCTTC.

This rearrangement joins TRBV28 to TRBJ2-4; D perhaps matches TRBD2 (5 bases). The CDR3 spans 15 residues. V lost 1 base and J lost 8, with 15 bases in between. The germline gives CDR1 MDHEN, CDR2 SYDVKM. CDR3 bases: TGTGCCAGCAGTTTATTTGTGGGAGTCGGTCACATTCAGTACTTC. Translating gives CASSLFVGVGHIQYF.